This T cell receptor beta chain appears in the sequencing data of a study (dated by TCRdb to about 2017). Concerning the study at large: Duodenal biopsy samples, 6 to 12 in number, were provided by patients along with blood volumes of up to about 100 ml. Most subjects' cells were stained with pooled PE-conjugated tetramers presenting glia-alpha1a, -alpha2, -ω1 and -ω2 epitopes. To allow long-term comparison, patients who had historic T cell material from decades earlier were asked to donate new blood and biopsy samples. Gluten-specific CD4+ T cell receptor repertoires in celiac disease were tracked across blood and gut, across disease stages, and over intervals of weeks to decades. Blood and gut biopsy samples from over 20 celiac disease patients were examined in the overall study. PBMCs were gated as tetramer-binding CD4+ effector-memory gut-homing cells, defined as CD3+, CD11c-, CD14-, CD15-, CD19-, CD56-, CD45RA-, CD62L- and integrin beta7+. Overall results and qualifications from the work: Clonotypes specific for gluten lasted for decades, and samples taken about 15 to 30 years apart shared up to roughly 50% overlap. Of the approximately 1,700 TCRs taken from 17 patients, about a tenth of the TCR-alpha, TCR-beta or paired amino acid sequences were public. Whether the conclusions hold depends on tetramer specificity, and in earlier work approximately 80% of tetramer-sorted clones proliferated in an antigen-specific way. About 1% of TCR-beta sequences and approximately 0.22% of paired TCR-alpha/beta clonotypes were shared across patients; authors concluded cross-contamination was not an issue. Even when the same sample was sequenced in two independent runs, clonotype overlap topped out at only 45% to 55% because of sampling limits.

When samples held relatively high numbers of tetramer-positive T cells, bulk-cell sorting was done alongside single-cell sorting. Gluten-specific T cells were isolated with HLA-DQ:gluten tetramers and analyzed by high-throughput sequencing of rearranged TCR-alpha and TCR-beta genes. PBMCs were isolated by Ficoll density gradient centrifugation and cryopreserved before staining. Every sort was run on a BD Aria II cell sorter, and FlowJo was used to analyze the flow data. The CDR3 runs 13 amino acids, cysteine and phenylalanine included. Only the CDR3 portion is preserved as DNA: 39 bases, with reading frame beginning at the first base. V is reduced by 5 bases and J by 6 bases, leaving a spacing of 12 bases between them. Sequences SGHTA (CDR1) and FQGNSA (CDR2) are obtained from the germline V gene. A remark on this clonotype: No much larger clonotype is one base removed from it; base qualities were not supplied.

Libraries were prepared through 5' RACE. Bulk TCR libraries were prepared using a modified SMART protocol. Bulk TCR libraries were sequenced on Illumina MiSeq with paired-end 300 bp reads, whereas single-cell libraries were sequenced on MiSeq with paired-end 250 bp reads. Per the original workflow: Reads were preprocessed using selected pRESTO steps, and V, D, J genes and CDR3 junctions were assigned using IMGT/HighV-QUEST. Bulk sequences were retained only if present in at least two replicas with cumulative read counts of 10 or more. A sample-corrected Shannon entropy estimator was used to measure repertoire diversity in samples with more than 20 cells. TCRdb reanalyzed the raw reads on its own, using fastp at Q25 for trimming and MiXCR for clone calling, and kept in-frame beta chains. Merged by CDR3 protein, the rows form single entries marked with the most common genes and DNA. Clone size and V and J calls follow TCRdb, not the original study. In this sample's table one finds 98 distinct CDR3 sequences.

This sample comprised gluten tetramer+ CD4+ T cells from blood, obtained while untreated, on a gluten-free diet, or during gluten challenge (not recorded which). Sample cell subset or site, as interpreted from the label and publication: CD4+ T cells binding HLA-DQ:gluten tetramers. The clonotype comes from a male donor with celiac disease. The chain is encoded by TRBV7-2 joined to TRBJ2-3; the D gene cannot be resolved reliably. The CDR3 region has the sequence CASSIRFGDTQYF. The sequenced DNA: TGTGCCAGCAGCATACGGTTCGGCGATACGCAGTATTTT.